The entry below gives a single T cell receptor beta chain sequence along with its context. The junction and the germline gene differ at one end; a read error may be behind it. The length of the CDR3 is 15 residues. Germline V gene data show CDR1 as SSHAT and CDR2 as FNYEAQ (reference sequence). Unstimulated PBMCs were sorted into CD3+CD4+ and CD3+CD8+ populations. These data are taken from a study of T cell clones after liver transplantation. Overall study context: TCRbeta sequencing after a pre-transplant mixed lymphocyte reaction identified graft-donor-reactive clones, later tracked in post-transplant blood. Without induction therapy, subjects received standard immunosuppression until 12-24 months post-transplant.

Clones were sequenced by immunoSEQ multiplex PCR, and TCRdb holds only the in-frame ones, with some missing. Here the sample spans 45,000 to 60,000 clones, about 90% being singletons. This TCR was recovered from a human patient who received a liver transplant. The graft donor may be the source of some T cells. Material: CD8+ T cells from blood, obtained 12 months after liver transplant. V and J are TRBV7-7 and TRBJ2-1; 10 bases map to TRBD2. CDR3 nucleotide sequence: TGTGCTAGCAGCTCCAGAGCGGGAGGGCCCAATGAGCAGTTCTTC. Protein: CASSSRAGGPNEQFF.